This TCR beta chain was sequenced for a study of somatic mutations in cytotoxic T cells in rheumatoid arthritis. Sequencing used immunoSEQ multiplex PCR; TCRdb keeps in-frame clones, though not all of them. The sample has 2,100 or so clones; about 85% are singletons. J was trimmed by 4 bases and V by 2 bases; bases with no gene match: 12. Looked up from germline, CDR1 is SGHTA and CDR2 is FQGNSA. The CDR3 runs to 18 residues. The chain has TRBV7-2 and TRBJ2-5; 11 bases line up with TRBD2. The material sequenced was CD8+ T cells sorted from blood. The sequence came from a man aged 60 to 75 with rheumatoid arthritis. In DNA, the CDR3 is TGTGCCAGCAGCTTAAGGATAGCGGGGGGGCGGTCTGCAGAGACCCAGTACTTC. Its translation is CASSLRIAGGRSAETQYF.